The sequence of this T cell receptor (beta chain) was determined in a study of Tregs in tolerant kidney transplant recipients. Sequencing was performed with immunoSEQ multiplex PCR; in TCRdb, only in-frame clones are kept and a portion is missing. The sample consists of about 110,000 clones, 90% of them appearing once. After removal of 6 bases from V and 6 bases from J, the junction contained 9 bases not matched to a gene. From germline, CDR1 is LNHDA and CDR2 SQIVND (reference sequence). This CDR3 region has 14 residues. This rearrangement joins TRBV19 to TRBJ2-3, with 7 bases lining up with TRBD1. The TCR was taken from a human donor who received a combined kidney and bone marrow transplant. The specimen comprised CD4+ T cells from blood, sampled before the transplant. This CDR3 reads CASSAGTARDTQYF. CDR3 in DNA: TGTGCCAGTAGCGCCGGGACAGCTCGCGATACGCAGTATTTT.